This record covers a single TCR beta chain. These data originate in a study of blood T cell repertoires in COVID-19. Seattle patients were enrolled while actively infected and followed longitudinally. The junction had 7 bases not matched to a gene; V was cut back by 4 bases and J by 5 bases. Per the germline V gene, CDR1 is MNHEY and CDR2 is SMNVEV (reference sequence). The CDR3 has 14 amino acids. In the original analysis: Reference gene primer amplification gave estimated nucleated cell counts. The data were produced by immunoSEQ multiplex PCR, yet TCRdb's version contains in-frame clones alone and is incomplete. V, J and clone size were drawn from that table, and D and trimming were deduced from the DNA. The sample contains 250,000 to 350,000 clones, 86% of which appear only once.

This chain uses TRBV27 with TRBJ2-5; TRBD2 aligns across 7 bases. This TCR came from a woman in her 70s with COVID-19, enrolled during active disease. The specimen sequenced was peripheral blood. CDR3 nucleotides: TGTGCCAGCAGTTGGGGGGGACCTCAGGAGACCCAGTACTTC. This sequence encodes CASSWGGPQETQYF.